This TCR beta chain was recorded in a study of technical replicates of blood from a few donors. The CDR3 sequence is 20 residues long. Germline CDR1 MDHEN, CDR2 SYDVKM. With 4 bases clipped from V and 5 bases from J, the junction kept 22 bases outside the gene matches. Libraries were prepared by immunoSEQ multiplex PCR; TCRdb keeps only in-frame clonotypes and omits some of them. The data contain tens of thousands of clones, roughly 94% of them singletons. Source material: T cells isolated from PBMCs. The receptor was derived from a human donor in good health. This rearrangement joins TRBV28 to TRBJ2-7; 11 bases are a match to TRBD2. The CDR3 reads CASSSPPGGSGRAIFDEQYF. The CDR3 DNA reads TGTGCCAGCAGTTCACCCCCCGGGGGTAGCGGGAGGGCTATTTTCGACGAGCAGTACTTC.